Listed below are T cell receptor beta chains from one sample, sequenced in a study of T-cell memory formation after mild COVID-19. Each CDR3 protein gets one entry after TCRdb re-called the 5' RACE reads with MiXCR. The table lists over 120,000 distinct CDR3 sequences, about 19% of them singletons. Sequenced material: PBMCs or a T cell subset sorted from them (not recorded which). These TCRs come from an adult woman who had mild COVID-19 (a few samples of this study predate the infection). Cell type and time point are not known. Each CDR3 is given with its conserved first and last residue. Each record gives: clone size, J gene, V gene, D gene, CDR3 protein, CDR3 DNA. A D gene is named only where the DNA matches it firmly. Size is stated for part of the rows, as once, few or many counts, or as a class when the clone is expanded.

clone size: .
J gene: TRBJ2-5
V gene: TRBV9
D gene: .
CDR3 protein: CASSGGGKTSAQETQYF
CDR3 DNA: TGTGCCAGCAGCGGAGGGGGAAAAACTAGTGCCCAAGAGACCCAGTACTTC

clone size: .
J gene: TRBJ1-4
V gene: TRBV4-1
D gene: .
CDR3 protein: CASSQDRGAWEKLFF
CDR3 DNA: TGCGCCAGCAGCCAAGATCGGGGGGCCTGGGAAAAACTGTTTTTT

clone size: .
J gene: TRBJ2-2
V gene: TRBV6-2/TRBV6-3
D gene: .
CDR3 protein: CASSYRSQLTGELFF
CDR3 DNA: TGTGCCAGCAGTTACAGGAGCCAGCTCACCGGGGAGCTGTTTTTT

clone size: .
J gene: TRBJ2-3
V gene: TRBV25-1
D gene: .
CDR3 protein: CASRPLGTDTQYF
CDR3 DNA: TGTGCCAGCAGGCCTCTAGGGACAGATACGCAGTATTTT

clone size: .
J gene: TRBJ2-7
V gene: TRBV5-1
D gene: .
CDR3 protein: CASSTNRVNEQYF
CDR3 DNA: TGCGCCAGCAGCACCAACAGGGTTAACGAGCAGTACTTC

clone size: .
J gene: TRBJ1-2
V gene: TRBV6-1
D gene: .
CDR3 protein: CASSVNRDTHGYTF
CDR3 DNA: TGTGCCAGCAGTGTAAACCGGGACACCCATGGCTACACCTTC

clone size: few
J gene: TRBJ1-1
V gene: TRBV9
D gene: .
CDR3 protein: CASSVAVNTEAFF
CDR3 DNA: TGTGCCAGCAGCGTAGCCGTGAACACTGAAGCTTTCTTT

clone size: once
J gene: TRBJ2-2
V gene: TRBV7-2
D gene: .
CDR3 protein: CASSLGGPSRGTGELFF
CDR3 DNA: TGTGCCAGCAGCTTAGGTGGACCCTCGAGGGGCACCGGGGAGCTGTTTTTT

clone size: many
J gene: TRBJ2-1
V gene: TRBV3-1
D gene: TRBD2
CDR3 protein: CASSQSGGARNEQFF
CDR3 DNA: TGTGCCAGCAGCCAAAGCGGGGGGGCCAGGAATGAGCAGTTCTTC

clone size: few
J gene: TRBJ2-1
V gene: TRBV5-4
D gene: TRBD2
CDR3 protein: CASSPAVESGGMDEQFF
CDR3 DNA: TGTGCCAGCAGCCCAGCGGTTGAGAGCGGGGGAATGGATGAGCAGTTCTTC

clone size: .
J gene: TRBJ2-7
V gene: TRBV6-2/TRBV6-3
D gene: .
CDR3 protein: CASREQGGYEQYF
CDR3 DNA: TGTGCCAGCAGGGAACAGGGAGGCTACGAGCAGTACTTC